A single sample is the source of the 12 T cell receptor beta chains below, sequenced in a study of T cell responses to AZD1222 COVID-19 vaccine. This table comes from immunoSEQ multiplex PCR, and its TCRdb copy is limited to in-frame clones, with some not included. This table has around 160,000 clones, roughly four fifths appearing once. The specimen comprised peripheral blood, sampled on day 0 of MenACWY control vaccination. The receptors derive from an adult in good health.

This sequence joins TRBV3-1 (or the pseudogene TRBV3-2) and TRBJ2-3; 7 bases are a match to TRBD1. The V segment lost 5 bases and the J segment 4 bases; nucleotides outside the gene matches: 9. The CDR3 contains 15 residues. Germline V gene sequence: CDR1 LGHDT, CDR2 YNNKEL (reference sequence). CDR3 bases: TGTGCCAGCAGCTTCCGACAGGGCTTGGCAGATACGCAGTATTTT. Translated, it gives CASSFRQGLADTQYF.

This clone has just one count. The J gene is TRBJ2-6, the V gene TRBV19, with TRBD1 matching 8 bases. The CDR3 has 17 amino acids. The germline V gene encodes CDR1 LNHDA and CDR2 SQIVND (reference sequence). Unmatched junction bases numbered 6, after V lost 5 bases and J lost 0 bases. CDR3 sequence: CASSDRGLISGANVLTF. The DNA for the CDR3 is TGTGCCAGTAGTGACAGGGGACTCATCTCTGGGGCCAACGTCCTGACTTTC.

The rearrangement uses TRBV5-5 and TRBJ1-1; possibly TRBD1 for D (6 bases). Germline V gene data show CDR1 as SGHKS and CDR2 as YYEKEE (reference sequence). The CDR3 extends over 15 amino acids. Trimming took off 3 bases at V and 6 bases at J, with 18 bases between the two ends. CDR3 DNA: TGTGCCAGCAGCTACCGACAGGATCGCGTAGCTGAAGCTTTCTTT. Its protein is CASSYRQDRVAEAFF.

The gene calls are TRBV18 and TRBJ2-1, with 14 bases matching TRBD2. This CDR3 is built from 16 residues. Germline CDR1 is KGHSH and CDR2 is LQKENI. J lost 13 bases, V lost 3 bases, and 11 bases had no gene match. The CDR3, as DNA: TGTGCCAGCTCACCCCCGACTAGCGGGGGGGTCCTTGGACAGTTCTTC. Translated, it gives CASSPPTSGGVLGQFF.

The chain has TRBV6-5 and TRBJ1-2; D gene unclear. This CDR3 spans 14 amino acids. The V and J ends lost 2 bases and 4 bases respectively, with 11 bases between them. CDR1 and CDR2 from the germline V gene are MNHEY and SVGAGI. Here the CDR3 reads CASSYLFGSYGYTF. The CDR3 DNA follows: TGTGCCAGCAGTTACCTTTTCGGGTCCTATGGCTACACCTTC.

The rearrangement uses TRBV28 and TRBJ1-2; D not certain. In germline, CDR1 is MDHEN, CDR2 SYDVKM. V was clipped by 4 bases and J by 4 bases, with 10 bases between them. The CDR3 extends over 13 amino acids. The CDR3 bases are TGTGCCAGCAGTTGGGCCCCCCTCTATGGCTACACCTTC. This codes for CASSWAPLYGYTF.

The chain recombines TRBV4-2 with TRBJ2-3; 14 bases match TRBD2. Germline V lookup: CDR1 LGHNA, CDR2 YNFKEQ. The CDR3 totals 18 residues. The junction had 5 bases not matched to a gene; V was cut back by 0 bases and J by 3 bases. The CDR3 bases are TGTGCCAGCAGCCAAGACGGACTAGCGGGGGGAAAAACAGATACGCAGTATTTT. Translating it yields CASSQDGLAGGKTDTQYF.

Here the CDR3 DNA reads TGTGCCTGGAGTGTACCGAGCTCCTATAATTCACCCCTCCACTTT. It yields the protein CAWSVPSSYNSPLHF. The chain uses TRBV30 and TRBJ1-6; D gene ambiguous. The V gene lost 0 bases and the J gene lost 0 bases, with 6 bases spanning the gap. The CDR3 runs 15 residues. Germline CDR1 is GTSNPN and CDR2 is SVGIG (reference sequence).

The rearrangement uses TRBV11-1 and TRBJ2-3, with 7 bases matching TRBD2. The germline gives CDR1 SGHAT, CDR2 FQDESV (reference sequence). The junction had 6 bases not matched to a gene; V was cut back by 3 bases and J by 3 bases. This CDR3 region has 15 residues. In DNA form, the CDR3 reads TGTGCCAGCAGCTTCTTCGGACTAGGGACAGATACGCAGTATTTT. It encodes CASSFFGLGTDTQYF.

V and J are TRBV28 and TRBJ2-1; unclear D gene. V was clipped by 6 bases and J by 6 bases, with 12 bases between them. The CDR3 covers 13 residues. Germline CDR1 MDHEN, CDR2 SYDVKM. The DNA for the CDR3 is TGTGCCAGCAGCGGTGGTACGCTCAATGAGCAGTTCTTC. Its protein is CASSGGTLNEQFF. Full variable domain (outside the CDR3, taken from reference TRBV28 and TRBJ2-1): DVKVTQSSRYLVKRTGEKVFLECVQDMDHENMFWYRQDPGLGLRLIYFSYDVKMKEKGDIPEGYSVSREKKERFSLILESASTNQTSMYLCASSGGTLNEQFFGPGTRLTVL.

In this sample, this clone turned up a few times. This CDR3 is CASSLGTASQPQHF. In DNA, the CDR3 is TGTGCCAGCAGCTTAGGAACCGCGAGTCAGCCCCAGCATTTT. V gene TRBV7-2 combines with J gene TRBJ1-5; D is ambiguous. V was pared by 1 base and J by 6 bases, with 10 bases between. The CDR3 loop spans 14 amino acids. Germline loops: CDR1 SGHTA, CDR2 FQGNSA.

This clone has just a few counts. The same CDR3 is also encoded by other DNA sequences in this sample. J is TRBJ1-1 and V is TRBV19; D remains unclear. Trimming shortened V by 8 bases and J by 2 bases, and 12 bases separated the two germline ends. Germline V gives CDR1 LNHDA, CDR2 SQIVND (reference sequence). This CDR3 comprises 13 residues. The CDR3 loop is CASSSGLNTEAFF. DNA for the CDR3: TGTGCCAGTTCTTCCGGCCTTAACACTGAAGCTTTCTTT.